This T cell receptor beta chain derives from a study of cytomegalovirus exposure and HLA in healthy donors. There are 12 residues in the CDR3. Germline V gene data show CDR1 as LNHNV and CDR2 as YYDKDF (reference sequence). Trimming pared 1 base from V and 7 bases from J, leaving 7 bases between. Vbeta (60) and Jbeta (13) primers were used in the PCR. TCRdb keeps only in-frame clones here, not all; method: immunoSEQ multiplex PCR. This table has about 160,000 clones, around 81% appearing once. V and J are TRBV15 and TRBJ1-1; the D gene is possibly TRBD1 (5 bases). Sequenced input: PBMCs. The clonotype comes from a man aged 40-55 years in good health and CMV-seronegative. The CDR3 sequence: CATSRVGGEAFF. The CDR3 DNA is TGTGCCACCAGCAGAGTGGGGGGTGAAGCTTTCTTT.